Below, one T cell receptor (beta chain) is given with its context. This clone's antigen is unknown. No quality values exist for individual bases; no much larger clone is one base distant. The CDR3, cysteine through phenylalanine, is 17 amino acids long. The only DNA kept is the CDR3, 51 bases in frame from the first base. Cut back by 1 base and 5 bases, the V and J ends lie 20 bases apart. Reading the germline V gene gives CDR1 SNHLY and CDR2 FYNNEI. The data are from a study of blood T cell repertoires in COVID-19 (dated by TCRdb to about 2020). Some background on the complete study: Collaborator samples came from the United States, Italy and Spain and covered acute and convalescent phases of COVID-19. The samples were drawn from two sources: the first 160 participants of the ongoing ImmuneRACE study, and 1,254 subjects contributed by 6 global collaborators. Where HLA class I and class II types were available, the types were taken from metadata supplied by the sample provider, not from assay-based typing. The sample metadata nearly always contained a de-identified subject ID, COVID-19 status, age in years and sex. Subjects who had been exposed to COVID-19, were actively infected with it, or had recovered from it provided the deeply sampled blood TCRbeta repertoires that made up the dataset. The material from the prospective study consisted of cDNA or gDNA derived from T cells, B-cell-depleted T cells, or PBMCs. The repertoires were released in a freely available public database intended as a resource for research on the immune response to SARS-CoV-2.

TCRbeta CDR3 regions were amplified from genomic DNA by means of the immunoSEQ Assay, a bias-controlled multiplex PCR. Per the original workflow: Within the assay, amplification of reference gene primers was used to estimate how many nucleated cells each sample contained. Sequence reads were collapsed and filtered to measure the absolute abundance of every unique TCRbeta CDR3 rearrangement. For each sample, productive Simpson clonality was calculated as the square root of Simpson's diversity index over productive rearrangements. Held by TCRdb, this immuneACCESS table contains in-frame sequences only and omits some clones. Under half of the omission traces to an unresolved V gene where checked; the cause of the rest is unknown. The DNA gave D and trimming, while V, J and clone size come from that table. For this sample there are about 210,000 clones; 80% to 90% appear just once. Roughly 8% of the sample is held by the ten biggest clonotypes.

What the research found in general, with its limitations: How much clinical and demographic metadata was included differed by source and by participant, and the metadata was provided uncurated.

The collaborating institutions used their own protocols to collect whole blood in K2EDTA tubes. For TCRbeta analysis, collaborators shipped samples in one of three forms: frozen whole blood, isolated PBMCs, or DNA extracted from either of those sample types. The rearrangement combines TRBV2 with TRBJ2-5; the D gene is not confidently resolved. The sequenced material came from peripheral blood. The receptor was isolated from a woman aged 45-65 years with active or convalescent COVID-19. The nucleotide sequence reads as follows: TGTGCCAGCAGTGAAGGGTTGTCGGCTCTTAGCCAGGAGACCCAGTACTTC. This translates into CASSEGLSALSQETQYF.